These 16 T cell receptor beta chains were sequenced from one sample in a study of blood T cell repertoires in COVID-19 (dated by TCRdb to about 2020). To prepare the library, the immunoSEQ multiplex PCR assay was applied. The table comes from immuneACCESS by way of TCRdb, which keeps in-frame sequences with V and J called. Part of the clones is missing from these tables; in studies checked, under half for an unresolved V gene and the rest for unknown reasons. This sample lists just over 250,000 clones; approximately 86% were detected once. Jointly, the top ten make up approximately 9.8% of the sample. Sequencing was done on a sample of peripheral blood. The receptors here all came from a man between 35 and 55 years old who had recovered from COVID-19.

This chain uses TRBV11-2 with TRBJ1-3; D uncertain. CDR3 length: 15 amino acids. V lost 0 bases and J 1 base, leaving 7 bases between the germline ends. CDR1 is SGHAT and CDR2 is FQNNGV in the germline V gene. Here the CDR3 DNA reads TGTGCCAGCAGCTTAGAGAGCCATTCTGGAAACACCATATATTTT. Its translation: CASSLESHSGNTIYF. Supplemented by reference TRBV11-2 and TRBJ1-3, the full variable domain reads EAGVAQSPRYKIIEKRQSVAFWCNPISGHATLYWYQQILGQGPKLLIQFQNNGVVDDSQLPKDRFSAERLKGVDSTLKIQPAKLEDSAVYLCASSLESHSGNTIYFGEGSWLTVV.

This clone was seen only once. The V and J genes are TRBV7-2 and TRBJ2-3, with D maybe TRBD2 (6 bases). V lost 0 bases and J lost 6, with 10 bases in between. The germline CDR1 and CDR2 sequences are SGHTA and FQGNSA. This CDR3 is 14 amino acids long. CDR3 sequence (DNA): TGTGCCAGCAGCTTAGCGCGGAGCGGGGATACGCAGTATTTT. Translating it yields CASSLARSGDTQYF.

Written as DNA, the CDR3 is TGTGCCAGCAGCTTAGAAGGGGGAACGAACACTGAAGCTTTCTTT. It encodes CASSLEGGTNTEAFF. The chain is built from TRBV7-9 and TRBJ1-1; possible D gene TRBD1, 6 bases. V dropped 1 base and J dropped 1 base, with 10 bases sitting between them. This CDR3 spans 15 amino acids. In germline, CDR1 is SEHNR, CDR2 FQNEAQ (reference sequence).

The chain joins TRBV7-2 to TRBJ1-1; 7 nucleotides align to TRBD1. Germline CDR1 SGHTA, CDR2 FQGNSA. This CDR3 is 15 amino acids long. J gave up 5 bases and V 5 bases, and 11 bases lay outside the gene matches. This CDR3 is CASSNYRGAQTEAFF. CDR3 coding DNA: TGTGCCAGCAGCAACTACAGGGGCGCACAGACTGAAGCTTTCTTT.

The rearrangement joins TRBV5-4 to TRBJ2-1; D is perhaps TRBD1 (5 bases). This CDR3 has 15 amino acids. Germline lookup yields CDR1 SGHNT and CDR2 YYREEE (reference sequence). Trimming removed 1 base from V and 2 bases from J, with 10 bases in between. The CDR3 sequence is CASSLSSRAYNEQFF. Written as DNA, the CDR3 is TGTGCCAGCAGCTTGAGCTCCAGGGCCTACAATGAGCAGTTCTTC.

This chain links TRBV15 with TRBJ1-2, with 9 bases fitting TRBD1. Germline-derived CDR1 and CDR2 are LNHNV and YYDKDF (reference sequence). J was trimmed by 7 bases and V by 0 bases; bases with no gene match: 6. This CDR3 has 15 amino acids. As DNA, the CDR3 is TGTGCCACCAGCAGAGATACAGGGGGCTATTTTGGCTACACCTTC. Encoded protein: CATSRDTGGYFGYTF.

The chain employs TRBV2 and TRBJ2-2, with 8 bases matching TRBD2. The CDR3 sequence is 16 residues long. From germline, CDR1 is SNHLY and CDR2 FYNNEI. The junction had 6 bases not matched to a gene; V was cut back by 2 bases and J by 4 bases. CDR3 loop: CASSESLAGRTGELFF. The CDR3 DNA reads TGTGCCAGCAGTGAATCTTTAGCGGGACGCACCGGGGAGCTGTTTTTT.

This chain links TRBV12-3 or TRBV12-4 with TRBJ1-2, with 7 bases lining up with TRBD1. V shed 5 bases, J shed 4 bases, and the junction held 1 base outside the gene matches. This CDR3 has 12 amino acids. In nucleotides, the CDR3 is TGTGCCAGCAGTACAGGGGTCTATGGCTACACCTTC. This encodes CASSTGVYGYTF.

J is TRBJ2-3 and V is TRBV15; 9 nucleotides agree with TRBD1. Trimming cost V 0 bases and J 2 bases; bases outside gene matches: 9. The CDR3 extends over 18 amino acids. Germline V lookup: CDR1 LNHNV, CDR2 YYDKDF (reference sequence). DNA of the CDR3: TGTGCCACCAGCAGAGATCTCCCGACAGGGGGTATCACAGATACGCAGTATTTT. It yields the protein CATSRDLPTGGITDTQYF.

This clone was detected only once. V is TRBV19 and J is TRBJ2-3; 7 bases map to TRBD1. This CDR3 contains 13 residues. Trimming at V came to 6 bases and at J to 11 bases, leaving 11 bases not matched to a gene. Germline assignment: CDR1 LNHDA and CDR2 SQIVND (reference sequence). The CDR3 protein is CASRDRLERVQYF. CDR3 coding DNA: TGTGCCAGTAGGGACAGGCTGGAGAGGGTGCAGTATTTT.

This clone is a singleton in its sample. J is TRBJ1-2 and V is TRBV7-9; D gene unclear. The germline V gene has CDR1 SEHNR and CDR2 FQNEAQ (reference sequence). There are 14 residues in the CDR3. V was clipped by 0 bases and J by 0 bases, with 5 bases between them. Here the CDR3 reads CASSLAETNYGYTF. The DNA of the CDR3 is TGTGCCAGCAGCTTAGCAGAGACTAACTATGGCTACACCTTC. The variable domain in full, completed from reference TRBV7-9 and TRBJ1-2, reads DTGVSQNPRHKITKRGQNVTFRCDPISEHNRLYWYRQTLGQGPEFLTYFQNEAQLEKSRLLSDRFSAERPKGSFSTLEIQRTEQGDSAMYLCASSLAETNYGYTFGSGTRLTVV.

This chain connects TRBV4-1 to TRBJ2-3; the D gene is possibly TRBD2 (6 bases). V gave up 4 bases and J gave up 5 bases, with 10 bases separating them. Germline V lookup: CDR1 MGHRA, CDR2 YSYEKL. The CDR3 consists of 13 residues. CDR3 nucleotides: TGCGCCAGCAGCCGGGACTGGGAAGATACGCAGTATTTT. This gives the protein CASSRDWEDTQYF.

The V and J genes are TRBV28 and TRBJ2-1, with 7 bases lining up with TRBD2. Germline trimming cut 8 bases from V and 7 bases from J; bases unmatched to any gene: 2. Germline V gene data show CDR1 as MDHEN and CDR2 as SYDVKM. The CDR3 is made up of 11 amino acids. CDR3 nucleotide sequence: TGTGCCAGCTTGCGGGGGAATGAGCAGTTCTTC. It is translated as CASLRGNEQFF.

The chain couples TRBV14 to TRBJ1-6; 7 bases are a match to TRBD1. CDR1 and CDR2 (germline): SGHDN, FVKESK. V was clipped by 4 bases and J by 9 bases; unmatched bases: 6. CDR3 size: 14 residues. The CDR3 region has the DNA TGTGCCAGCAGCCCTCGGGACAGTCGTTCACCCCTCCACTTT. Translation: CASSPRDSRSPLHF.

The gene calls are TRBV11-1 and TRBJ1-5; D may be TRBD1 (6 bases). There are 13 residues in the CDR3. Trimming cost V 3 bases and J 5 bases, with 8 bases left between them. Germline CDR1 reads SGHAT; CDR2 reads FQDESV (reference sequence). The CDR3 nucleotides read TGTGCCAGCAGCTTCAACAGGGATCAGCCCCAGCATTTT. Amino acid sequence: CASSFNRDQPQHF.

The J gene is TRBJ2-1, the V gene TRBV7-2, with D possibly TRBD1 on 6 matching bases. The CDR3 totals 14 residues. V shed 1 base and J shed 15 bases, with 19 bases lying between them. The germline CDR1 and CDR2 sequences are SGHTA and FQGNSA. The CDR3 protein is CASSLVNILGQLFF. The DNA of the CDR3 is TGTGCCAGCAGCTTAGTGAATATTCTAGGACAGCTGTTCTTC.